The entry below gives a single T cell receptor beta chain sequence along with its context. Its cognate antigen is unknown. This table comes from immunoSEQ multiplex PCR, and its TCRdb copy is limited to in-frame clones, with some not included. The table lists about 150,000 clones, about nine tenths of them singletons. This entry comes from a study of OX40 agonist ivuxolimab in advanced cancers. Study at large: At 82.7% male, the cohort had a mean age of approximately 60 years, ranging from roughly 23 to 80.

General observations from the study: CD4+ and CD8+ blood T cells expanded clonally by week 6 at 0.1 to 3.0 mg/kg. Clonal expansion among partial responders at 0.1-3.0 mg/kg ranked near the lowest.

Per the germline V gene, CDR1 is MGHRA and CDR2 is YSYEKL. V was clipped by 4 bases and J by 7 bases, with 12 bases between them. This CDR3 is 13 amino acids long. The chain is built from TRBV4-1 and TRBJ2-3; no clear D gene. Specimen: CD4+ or CD8+ T cells sorted from blood, collected in a trial of the OX40 agonist ivuxolimab. This sequence was found in an adult with an advanced solid tumor such as melanoma, head and neck, liver or kidney cancer. The CDR3: CASSPPKAYTQYF. The DNA of the CDR3 is TGCGCCAGCAGCCCCCCCAAGGCCTATACGCAGTATTTT.